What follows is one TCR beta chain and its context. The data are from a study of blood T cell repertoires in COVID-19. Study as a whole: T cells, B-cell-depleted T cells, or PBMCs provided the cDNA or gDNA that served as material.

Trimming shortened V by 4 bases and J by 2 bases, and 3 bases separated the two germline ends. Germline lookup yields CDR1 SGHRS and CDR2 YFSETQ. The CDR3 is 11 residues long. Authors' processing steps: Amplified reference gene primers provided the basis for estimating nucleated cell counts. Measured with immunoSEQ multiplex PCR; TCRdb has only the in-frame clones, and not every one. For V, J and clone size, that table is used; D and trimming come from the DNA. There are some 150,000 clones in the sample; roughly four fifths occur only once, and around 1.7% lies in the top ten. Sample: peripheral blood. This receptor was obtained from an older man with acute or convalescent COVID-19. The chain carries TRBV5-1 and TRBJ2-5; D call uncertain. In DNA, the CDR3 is TGCGCCAGCAGCCAACAAGAGACCCAGTACTTC. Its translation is CASSQQETQYF.